The clone carrying this T cell receptor beta chain was detected only once. Repertoires were generated with immunoSEQ multiplex PCR, while TCRdb's copy carries only in-frame clones and drops some. The sample has about 520,000 clones; around 73% are singletons. This record comes from a study of shared clonotypes between healthy human individuals. The CDR3 runs 14 residues. V was trimmed by 4 bases and J by 1 base, leaving 8 bases between them. In germline, CDR1 is SGDLS, CDR2 YYNGEE. The J gene is TRBJ1-4, the V gene TRBV9; TRBD1 might be the D (5 bases). Sequencing was carried out using PBMCs. This receptor was taken from a woman aged 40 to 50 in good health. Some clones in this sample may be carry-over from other donors' samples. The CDR3 loop is CASSQGVTNEKLFF. As DNA, the CDR3 is TGTGCCAGCAGCCAAGGGGTAACTAATGAAAAACTGTTTTTT.